Sequencing of this T cell receptor (beta chain) was carried out in a study of vaccination and CD4 T cells after COVID-19. Background on the study: The post-COVID sampling time was a median about 13 weeks after diagnosis, ranging from 35 to 161. Blood was drawn a median about 75 days post second dose, range 14 to 241. Overall study results and limits: A comparatively limited set of convalescent patients was examined, with no early post-infection timepoints.

After removal of 10 bases from V and 0 bases from J, the junction contained 9 bases not matched to a gene. Germline V gene sequence: CDR1 MNHNS, CDR2 SASEGT. The CDR3 is 16 residues long. As regards this clonotype: Antigen unknown.

Cultured CD4+ T-cell DNA underwent Oncomine TCR Beta short-read sequencing. From the PCR reads, TCRdb called clonotypes with MiXCR, one entry per CDR3 protein. The sample carries roughly 14,000 distinct CDR3 sequences, roughly 46% recorded once. As for treatment: roughly 11-day PBMC culture with coronavirus spike peptide pools or control peptides (ViraFEST assay). ViraFEST sequenced TCRs after peptide-pool expansion of antigen-specific T cells. This specimen was CD4+ T cells from blood, cultured in vitro, taken before SARS-CoV-2 vaccination. The chain is built from TRBV6-1 and TRBJ2-1, with 10 bases that match TRBD1. This receptor was obtained from a human donor who had recovered from COVID-19. CDR3 residues: CAISTGQGGSYNEQFF. CDR3 nucleotides: TGTGCCATCAGCACAGGACAGGGGGGCTCCTACAATGAGCAGTTCTTC.